The 26 T cell receptor beta chains reported below all come from one sample, sequenced in a study of shared clonotypes between healthy human individuals. Assay: immunoSEQ multiplex PCR; the TCRdb copy retains only in-frame clones and omits some. The table has about a million clones, 70% to 80% seen once. The sequenced sample consisted of memory CD4+ T cells from PBMCs. The subset was: CD45RA-negative fraction. Receptor source: a man younger than 35 in good health. Some clones in this sample may be carry-over from other donors' samples.

The CDR3 DNA reads TGTGCCACGACAGGGGACCATGGGAACACTGAAGCTTTCTTT. Amino acid sequence: CATTGDHGNTEAFF. The chain has TRBV19 and TRBJ1-1; TRBD1 agrees at 8 bases. The CDR3 loop spans 14 amino acids. The junction had 8 bases not matched to a gene; V was cut back by 10 bases and J by 1 base. Looked up from germline, CDR1 is LNHDA and CDR2 is SQIVND (reference sequence).

The table lists this clone with a few counts. This sample includes further DNA sequences coding for the same CDR3. J is TRBJ2-1 and V is TRBV4-1; TRBD2 is a possible D gene (6 bases). The CDR3 covers 17 residues. CDR1 and CDR2 (germline): MGHRA, YSYEKL. The V and J ends lost 2 bases and 1 base respectively, with 15 bases between them. The CDR3, as DNA: TGCGCCAGCAGCCAACCCAGACTAGTTAGGTCCTACAATGAGCAGTTCTTC. This codes for CASSQPRLVRSYNEQFF.

This clone has a handful of counts. V usage is TRBV28 and J usage is TRBJ1-1; no firm D call. Germline loops: CDR1 MDHEN, CDR2 SYDVKM. The V and J ends lost 8 bases and 1 base respectively, with 11 bases between them. The CDR3 is 13 amino acids. The CDR3 DNA reads as TGTGCCAGCGTCCTACACCCGAACACTGAAGCTTTCTTT. As protein: CASVLHPNTEAFF.

The rearrangement uses TRBV4-1 and TRBJ2-6; 9 bases line up with TRBD1. With 4 bases clipped from V and 0 bases from J, the junction kept 7 bases outside the gene matches. CDR3 length: 18 amino acids. Per the germline V gene, CDR1 is MGHRA and CDR2 is YSYEKL. CDR3: CASSLGQGQSSGANVLTF. CDR3 in DNA: TGCGCCAGCAGCCTGGGACAGGGTCAATCCTCTGGGGCCAACGTCCTGACTTTC.

The chain uses TRBV19 and TRBJ2-3; 9 bases map to TRBD2. The CDR3 has 15 residues. The germline V gene has CDR1 LNHDA and CDR2 SQIVND (reference sequence). Unmatched junction bases numbered 5, after V lost 3 bases and J lost 4 bases. The CDR3, as DNA: TGTGCCAGTAGTATGGTTAGCGGGGGAGCAGATACGCAGTATTTT. Encoded protein: CASSMVSGGADTQYF.

The chain carries TRBV6-1 and TRBJ2-7; no definite D call. This CDR3 region has 14 residues. Germline V gives CDR1 MNHNS, CDR2 SASEGT. Trimming shortened V by 6 bases and J by 1 base, and 13 bases separated the two germline ends. The CDR3: CASRNVATSYEQYF. The CDR3 DNA is TGTGCCAGCAGAAACGTAGCTACGTCCTACGAGCAGTACTTC.

This clone was counted a few times. The J gene is TRBJ1-5, the V gene TRBV7-8; no reliable D call. The CDR3 has 18 amino acids. Germline CDR1 SGHVS, CDR2 FQNEAQ. V was cut by 5 bases and J by 0 bases, with 20 bases left in between. The CDR3 is CASSLRGEDGYSNQPQHF. In nucleotides, the CDR3 is TGTGCCAGCAGCCTCCGCGGTGAGGACGGGTATAGCAATCAGCCCCAGCATTTT.

The genes are TRBV4-2 and TRBJ2-5; either TRBD1 or TRBD2 may fit D (6 bases each). The V end was cut by 1 base, the J end by 2 bases, with 17 bases between. This CDR3 comprises 17 residues. The germline V gene encodes CDR1 LGHNA and CDR2 YNFKEQ. This CDR3 reads CASSQGKGGGTQETQYF. In DNA form, the CDR3 reads TGTGCCAGCAGCCAAGGGAAGGGTGGCGGGACACAAGAGACCCAGTACTTC.

The V call is TRBV5-1, the J call TRBJ2-5; tentative D call: TRBD1 (5 bases). Trimming pared 2 bases from V and 0 bases from J, leaving 8 bases between. CDR3 length: 14 residues. The germline V gene has CDR1 SGHRS and CDR2 YFSETQ. The CDR3: CASSLQAYQETQYF. For the CDR3, the DNA is TGCGCCAGCAGCTTACAGGCGTACCAAGAGACCCAGTACTTC.

The V and J genes are TRBV7-9 and TRBJ2-5, with 7 bases identical to TRBD1. The CDR3 has 18 residues. V lost 1 base and J lost 2; bases outside the gene matches: 13. Germline CDR1 reads SEHNR; CDR2 reads FQNEAQ (reference sequence). The CDR3 reads CASSLGWLGGLGQETQYF. The CDR3, as DNA: TGTGCCAGCAGCTTAGGATGGTTAGGGGGCTTAGGACAAGAGACCCAGTACTTC.

This clone has a single count. The chain employs TRBV2 and TRBJ2-1, with TRBD1 matching over 9 bases. V lost 5 bases and J lost 8; bases outside the gene matches: 7. Per germline, CDR1 SNHLY and CDR2 FYNNEI. The CDR3 covers 14 residues. The CDR3 protein is CASSLRTGDDEQFF. In DNA, the CDR3 is TGTGCCAGCAGTCTCAGGACAGGGGACGATGAGCAGTTCTTC.

DNA of the CDR3: TGTGCCAGTAGTAGACAGGGGGCGTCTGAAGCTTTCTTT. Translating it yields CASSRQGASEAFF. J is TRBJ1-1 and V is TRBV19, with 10 bases fitting TRBD1. The germline V gene has CDR1 LNHDA and CDR2 SQIVND (reference sequence). CDR3 length: 13 amino acids. V lost 4 bases to trimming and J lost 6 bases; unmatched junction nucleotides: 2. Based on the CDR3 plus reference TRBV19 and TRBJ1-1, the full variable domain is DGGITQSPKYLFRKEGQNVTLSCEQNLNHDAMYWYRQDPGQGLRLIYYSQIVNDFQKGDIAEGYSVSREKKESFPLTVTSAQKNPTAFYLCASSRQGASEAFFGQGTRLTVV.

The rearrangement links TRBV7-9 to TRBJ2-3, with a tentative D call TRBD1 (6 bases). CDR1 is SEHNR, CDR2 FQNEAQ, per germline (reference sequence). This CDR3 comprises 14 residues. The V and J ends lost 8 bases and 0 bases respectively, with 12 bases between them. CDR3 in amino acids: CASSGDTSTDTQYF. DNA of the CDR3: TGTGCCAGCTCCGGGGACACGAGCACAGATACGCAGTATTTT.

V is TRBV18 and J is TRBJ2-4; D possibly matches TRBD1 or TRBD2 (5 bases each). Between the trimmed V and J ends, which lost 4 bases and 6 bases, there was a span of 19 bases. Looked up from germline, CDR1 is KGHSH and CDR2 is LQKENI. The CDR3 is made up of 16 amino acids. This CDR3 is CASSLRDPFFGNIQYF. DNA for the CDR3: TGTGCCAGCTCACTCCGGGACCCTTTTTTTGGAAACATTCAGTACTTC.

Only a few counts were recorded for this clone. The rearrangement links TRBV18 to TRBJ2-5, with TRBD1 identical over 7 bases. V trimming: 2 bases; J trimming: 5 bases; junction bases outside the gene matches: 5. The CDR3 is 14 amino acids. The germline V gene has CDR1 KGHSH and CDR2 LQKENI. The chain's CDR3 is CASSPTGAGETQYF. DNA for the CDR3: TGTGCCAGCTCACCAACAGGGGCAGGGGAGACCCAGTACTTC. The complete variable domain, with remaining parts taken from reference TRBV18 and TRBJ2-5, reads NAGVMQNPRHLVRRRGQEARLRCSPMKGHSHVYWYRQLPEEGLKFMVYLQKENIIDESGMPKERFSAEFPKEGPSILRIQQVVRGDSAAYFCASSPTGAGETQYFGPGTRLLVL.

This chain links TRBV5-1 with TRBJ1-3; 9 nucleotides match TRBD1. V gave up 4 bases and J gave up 4 bases; unmatched junction bases: 6. Looked up from germline, CDR1 is SGHRS and CDR2 is YFSETQ. The CDR3 contains 15 residues. The CDR3 DNA follows: TGCGCCAGCAGCCCTAGACAGGGGGGAGGAAACACCATATATTTT. Translated: CASSPRQGGGNTIYF.

Comment on this clone: Within the sample, other DNA sequences also encode this same CDR3. This chain uses TRBV28 with TRBJ1-1; D not resolved. The CDR3 totals 13 residues. Trimming removed 3 bases from V and 1 base from J, with 6 bases in between. Germline V gives CDR1 MDHEN, CDR2 SYDVKM. CDR3 DNA sequence: TGTGCCAGCAGTTTTGTGAAGAACACTGAAGCTTTCTTT. Protein: CASSFVKNTEAFF.

This clone occurred a few times. The V call is TRBV28, the J call TRBJ1-2; a possible D gene is TRBD1 (6 bases). V was trimmed by 5 bases and J by 0 bases, leaving 10 bases between them. This CDR3 spans 14 amino acids. CDR1 MDHEN and CDR2 SYDVKM come from the germline V gene. In DNA form, the CDR3 reads TGTGCCAGCAGTGCAGGGGAAACTAACTATGGCTACACCTTC. Protein product: CASSAGETNYGYTF.

The chain uses TRBV7-9 and TRBJ2-7, with 8 positions matching TRBD1. The CDR3 loop spans 14 amino acids. From germline, CDR1 is SEHNR and CDR2 FQNEAQ (reference sequence). V was clipped by 3 bases and J by 3 bases; unmatched bases: 4. CDR3: CASSFQTGGYEQYF. As DNA, the CDR3 is TGTGCCAGCAGCTTCCAAACAGGGGGCTACGAGCAGTACTTC.

The V and J genes are TRBV29-1 and TRBJ2-3; D is unclear. With 6 bases removed from V and 3 bases from J, the gap between germline ends came to 10 bases. There are 12 residues in the CDR3. The germline V gene encodes CDR1 SQVTM and CDR2 ANQGSEA. The CDR3 nucleotides are TGCAGCGTCGGTCTAGAGACAGATACGCAGTATTTT. This codes for CSVGLETDTQYF.

The chain's CDR3 is CASSVHSREQYF. DNA for the CDR3: TGTGCCAGCAGTGTCCACAGCAGGGAGCAGTACTTC. The V and J genes are TRBV25-1 and TRBJ2-7; D call uncertain. V was shortened by 4 bases and J by 7 bases, with 11 bases between the two germline ends. Germline loops: CDR1 MGHDK, CDR2 SYGVNS. The CDR3 has 12 amino acids.

The chain combines TRBV9 with TRBJ1-1; D gene unclear. Germline CDR1 is SGDLS and CDR2 is YYNGEE. Trimming took 0 bases from V and 1 from J, leaving 7 bases between them. The CDR3 sequence is 14 residues long. The CDR3: CASSVENKNTEAFF. DNA for the CDR3: TGTGCCAGCAGCGTAGAAAACAAGAACACTGAAGCTTTCTTT.

V and J are TRBV10-3 and TRBJ1-1; 10 nucleotides agree with TRBD1. The trim removed 11 bases at V and 6 bases at J, leaving 6 bases unmatched. CDR1 is ENHRY, CDR2 SYGVKD, per germline. This CDR3 has 12 residues. The CDR3 DNA follows: TGTGCCGCAGGGACAGGGGTCTCTGAAGCTTTCTTT. Its translation: CAAGTGVSEAFF.

This chain joins TRBV7-9 and TRBJ1-1, with D possibly matching TRBD1 (5 bases). The CDR3 is made up of 11 amino acids. CDR1 is SEHNR, CDR2 FQNEAQ, per germline (reference sequence). V lost 2 bases, J lost 11 bases, and 9 bases lay in between. The CDR3 DNA reads as TGTGCCAGCAGCTTAACGGGGCGGGCTTTCTTT. It encodes CASSLTGRAFF.

V gene TRBV5-1 combines with J gene TRBJ1-4, with 9 bases lining up with TRBD1. J was trimmed by 2 bases and V by 3 bases; bases with no gene match: 2. In germline, CDR1 is SGHRS, CDR2 YFSETQ. The CDR3 covers 15 residues. Here the CDR3 reads CASSYGTGTNEKLFF. The CDR3 DNA is TGCGCCAGCAGCTACGGGACAGGGACTAATGAAAAACTGTTTTTT.

The chain has TRBV4-3 and TRBJ1-3; TRBD1 matches at 7 bases. Trimming took 2 bases from V and 8 from J; bases not matched to a gene: 15. Germline V CDR1 and CDR2: LGHNA, YSLEER. This CDR3 has 17 amino acids. CDR3 DNA: TGCGCCAGCAGCCAAAGATTGGAGATGCCAGGGGGGCACACCATATATTTT. Its translation: CASSQRLEMPGGHTIYF.